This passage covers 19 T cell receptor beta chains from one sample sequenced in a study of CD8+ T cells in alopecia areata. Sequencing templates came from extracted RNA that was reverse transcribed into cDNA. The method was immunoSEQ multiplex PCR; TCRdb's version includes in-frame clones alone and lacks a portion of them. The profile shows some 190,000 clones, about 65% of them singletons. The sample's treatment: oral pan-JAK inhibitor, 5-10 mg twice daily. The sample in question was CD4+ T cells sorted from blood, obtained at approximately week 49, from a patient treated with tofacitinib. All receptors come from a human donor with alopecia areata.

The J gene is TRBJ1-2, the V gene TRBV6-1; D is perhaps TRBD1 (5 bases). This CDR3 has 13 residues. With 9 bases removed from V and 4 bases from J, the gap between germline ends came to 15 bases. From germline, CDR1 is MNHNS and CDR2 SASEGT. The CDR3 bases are TGTGCCAGTAGGGCAGGGCCTACCTATGGCTACACCTTC. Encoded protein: CASRAGPTYGYTF.

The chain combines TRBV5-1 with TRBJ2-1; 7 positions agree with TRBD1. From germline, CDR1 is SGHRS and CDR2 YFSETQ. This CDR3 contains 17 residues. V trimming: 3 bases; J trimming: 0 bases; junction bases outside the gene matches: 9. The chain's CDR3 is CASSYSSTGSSYNEQFF. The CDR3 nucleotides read TGCGCCAGCAGCTATAGTTCGACAGGGAGCTCCTACAATGAGCAGTTCTTC.

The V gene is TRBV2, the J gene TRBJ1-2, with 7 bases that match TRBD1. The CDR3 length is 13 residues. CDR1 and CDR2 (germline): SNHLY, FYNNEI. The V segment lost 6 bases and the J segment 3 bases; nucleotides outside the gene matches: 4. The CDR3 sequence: CASRSRGDYGYTF. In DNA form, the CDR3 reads TGTGCCAGCAGGAGCAGGGGGGACTATGGCTACACCTTC.

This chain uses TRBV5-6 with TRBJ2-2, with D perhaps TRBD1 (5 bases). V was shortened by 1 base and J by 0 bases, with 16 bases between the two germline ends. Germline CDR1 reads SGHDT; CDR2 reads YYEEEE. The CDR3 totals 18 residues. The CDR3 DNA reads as TGTGCCAGCAGCTTGTGGATTGGTGGACACACGAACACCGGGGAGCTGTTTTTT. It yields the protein CASSLWIGGHTNTGELFF.

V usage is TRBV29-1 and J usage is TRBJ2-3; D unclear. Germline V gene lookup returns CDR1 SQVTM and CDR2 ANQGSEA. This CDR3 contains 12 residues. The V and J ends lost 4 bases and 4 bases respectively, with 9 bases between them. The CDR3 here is CSVAIGPDTQYF. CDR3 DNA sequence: TGCAGCGTTGCAATAGGACCAGATACGCAGTATTTT.

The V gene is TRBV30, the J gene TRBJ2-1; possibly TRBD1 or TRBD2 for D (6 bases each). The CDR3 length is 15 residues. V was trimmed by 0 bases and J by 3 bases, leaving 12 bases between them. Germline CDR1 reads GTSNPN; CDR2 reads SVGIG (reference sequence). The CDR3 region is CAWSVNRGVYNEQFF. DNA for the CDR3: TGTGCCTGGAGTGTAAATAGGGGGGTCTACAATGAGCAGTTCTTC.

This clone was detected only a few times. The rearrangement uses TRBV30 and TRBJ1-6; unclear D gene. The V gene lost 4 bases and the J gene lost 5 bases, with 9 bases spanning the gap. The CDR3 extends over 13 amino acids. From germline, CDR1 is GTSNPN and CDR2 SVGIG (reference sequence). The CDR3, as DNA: TGTGCCTGGACGGGATACCATAATTCACCCCTCCACTTT. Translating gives CAWTGYHNSPLHF.

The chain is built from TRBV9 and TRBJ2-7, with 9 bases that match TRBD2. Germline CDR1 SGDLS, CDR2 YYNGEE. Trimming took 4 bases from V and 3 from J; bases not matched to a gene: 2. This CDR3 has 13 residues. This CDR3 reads CASSKTSGYEQYF. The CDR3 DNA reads TGTGCCAGCAGCAAGACTAGCGGCTACGAGCAGTACTTC.

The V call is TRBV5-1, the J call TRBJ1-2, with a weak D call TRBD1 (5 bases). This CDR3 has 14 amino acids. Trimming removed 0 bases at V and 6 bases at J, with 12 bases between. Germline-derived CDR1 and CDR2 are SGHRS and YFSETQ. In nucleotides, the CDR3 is TGCGCCAGCAGCTTGGCGGGACCCGCGGATGGCTACACCTTC. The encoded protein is CASSLAGPADGYTF.

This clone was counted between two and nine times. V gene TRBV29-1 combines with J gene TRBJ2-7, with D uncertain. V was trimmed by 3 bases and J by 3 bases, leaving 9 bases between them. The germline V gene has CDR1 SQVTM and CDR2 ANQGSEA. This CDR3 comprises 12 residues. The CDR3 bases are TGCAGCGTTGAGGTTGCCAACTACGAGCAGTACTTC. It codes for CSVEVANYEQYF.

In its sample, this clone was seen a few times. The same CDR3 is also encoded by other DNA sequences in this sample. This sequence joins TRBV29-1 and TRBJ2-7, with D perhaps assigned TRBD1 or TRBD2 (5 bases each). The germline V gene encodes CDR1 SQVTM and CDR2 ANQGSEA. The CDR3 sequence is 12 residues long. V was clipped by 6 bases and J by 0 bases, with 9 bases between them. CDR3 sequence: CSVRDGSYEQYF. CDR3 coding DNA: TGCAGCGTGAGGGACGGCTCCTACGAGCAGTACTTC.

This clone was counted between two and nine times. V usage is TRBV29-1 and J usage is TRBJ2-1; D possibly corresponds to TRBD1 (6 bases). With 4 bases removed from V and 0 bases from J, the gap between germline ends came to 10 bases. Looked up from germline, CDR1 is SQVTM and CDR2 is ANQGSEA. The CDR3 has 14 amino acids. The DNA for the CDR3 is TGCAGCGTTGTTGGACAGAACTCCTACAATGAGCAGTTCTTC. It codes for CSVVGQNSYNEQFF.

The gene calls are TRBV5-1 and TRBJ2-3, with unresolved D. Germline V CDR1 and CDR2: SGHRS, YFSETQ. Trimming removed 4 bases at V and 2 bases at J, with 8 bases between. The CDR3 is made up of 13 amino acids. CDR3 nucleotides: TGCGCCAGCAGCCCGATCAACACAGATACGCAGTATTTT. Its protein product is CASSPINTDTQYF.

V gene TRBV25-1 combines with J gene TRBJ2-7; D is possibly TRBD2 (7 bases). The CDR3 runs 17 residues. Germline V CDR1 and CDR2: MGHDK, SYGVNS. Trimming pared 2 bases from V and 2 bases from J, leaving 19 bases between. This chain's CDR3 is CASSETPSGGRTYEQYF. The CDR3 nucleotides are TGTGCCAGCAGTGAAACCCCATCGGGGGGCCGTACCTACGAGCAGTACTTC.

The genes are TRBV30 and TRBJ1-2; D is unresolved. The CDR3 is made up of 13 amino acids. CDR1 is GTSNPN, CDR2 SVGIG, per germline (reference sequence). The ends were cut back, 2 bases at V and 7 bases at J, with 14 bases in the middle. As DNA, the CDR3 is TGTGCCTGGAGTTTATCGGCAGTCAGTGGCTACACCTTC. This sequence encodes CAWSLSAVSGYTF.

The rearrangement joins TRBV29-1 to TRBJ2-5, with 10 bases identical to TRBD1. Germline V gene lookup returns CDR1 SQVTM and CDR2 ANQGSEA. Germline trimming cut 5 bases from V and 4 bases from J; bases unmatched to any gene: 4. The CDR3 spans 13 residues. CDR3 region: CSVNGQGVETQYF. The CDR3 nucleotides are TGCAGCGTTAACGGACAGGGGGTAGAGACCCAGTACTTC. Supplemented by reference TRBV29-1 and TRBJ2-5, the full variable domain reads SAVISQKPSRDICQRGTSLTIQCQVDSQVTMMFWYRQQPGQSLTLIATANQGSEATYESGFVIDKFPISRPNLTFSTLTVSNMSPEDSSIYLCSVNGQGVETQYFGPGTRLLVL.

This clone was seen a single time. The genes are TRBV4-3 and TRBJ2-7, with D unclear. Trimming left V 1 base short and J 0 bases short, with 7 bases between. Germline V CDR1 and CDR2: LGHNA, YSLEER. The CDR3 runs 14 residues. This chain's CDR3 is CASSQGSSSYEQYF. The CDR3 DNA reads TGCGCCAGCAGCCAAGGTTCGAGCTCCTACGAGCAGTACTTC.

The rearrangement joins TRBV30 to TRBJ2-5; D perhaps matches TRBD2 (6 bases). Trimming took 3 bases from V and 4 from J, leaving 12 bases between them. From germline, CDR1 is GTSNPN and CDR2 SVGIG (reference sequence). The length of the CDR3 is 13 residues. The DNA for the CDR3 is TGTGCCTGGAGCGGCGGGACTTCAGAGACCCAGTACTTC. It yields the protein CAWSGGTSETQYF.

The CDR3 spells CASSPLGEQYF. The CDR3 nucleotides are TGTGCCAGCAGTCCCCTCGGCGAGCAGTACTTC. The chain links TRBV2 to TRBJ2-7; the D is unclear. Trimming removed 5 bases at V and 6 bases at J, with 8 bases between. Per the germline V gene, CDR1 is SNHLY and CDR2 is FYNNEI. The CDR3 covers 11 residues.